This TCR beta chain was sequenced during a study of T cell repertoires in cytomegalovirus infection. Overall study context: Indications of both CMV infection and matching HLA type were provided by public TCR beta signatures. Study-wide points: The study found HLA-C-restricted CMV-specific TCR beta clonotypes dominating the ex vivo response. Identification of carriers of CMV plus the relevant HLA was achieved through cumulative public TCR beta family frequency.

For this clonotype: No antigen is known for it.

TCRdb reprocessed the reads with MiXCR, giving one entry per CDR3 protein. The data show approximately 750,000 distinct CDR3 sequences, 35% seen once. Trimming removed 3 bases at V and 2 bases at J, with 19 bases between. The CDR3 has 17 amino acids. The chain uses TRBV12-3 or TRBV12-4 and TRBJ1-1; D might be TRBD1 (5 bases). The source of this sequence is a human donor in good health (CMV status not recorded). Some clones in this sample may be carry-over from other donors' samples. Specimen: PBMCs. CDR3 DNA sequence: TGTGCCAGCAGTTTTCGAAGGCGGGGGTTGGGTAACACTGAAGCTTTCTTT. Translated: CASSFRRRGLGNTEAFF.